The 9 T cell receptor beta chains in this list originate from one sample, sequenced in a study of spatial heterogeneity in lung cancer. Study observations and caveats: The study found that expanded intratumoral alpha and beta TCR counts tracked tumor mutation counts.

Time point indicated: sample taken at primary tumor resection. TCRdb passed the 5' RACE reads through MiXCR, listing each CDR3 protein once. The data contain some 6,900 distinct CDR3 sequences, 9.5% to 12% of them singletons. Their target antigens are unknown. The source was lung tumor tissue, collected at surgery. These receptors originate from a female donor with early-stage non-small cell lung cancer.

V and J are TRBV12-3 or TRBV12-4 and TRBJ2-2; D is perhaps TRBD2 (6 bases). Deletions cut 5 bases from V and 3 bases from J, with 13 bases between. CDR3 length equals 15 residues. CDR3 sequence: CASSIRDSDTGELFF. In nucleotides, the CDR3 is TGTGCCAGCAGTATAAGGGACTCTGACACCGGGGAGCTGTTTTTT.

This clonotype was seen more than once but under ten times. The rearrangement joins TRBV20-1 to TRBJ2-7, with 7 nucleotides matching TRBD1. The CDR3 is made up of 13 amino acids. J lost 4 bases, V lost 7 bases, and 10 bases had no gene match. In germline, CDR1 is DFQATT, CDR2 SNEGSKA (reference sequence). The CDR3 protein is CSGARGRGYEQYF. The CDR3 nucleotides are TGCAGTGGGGCCCGGGGCAGGGGGTACGAGCAGTACTTC.

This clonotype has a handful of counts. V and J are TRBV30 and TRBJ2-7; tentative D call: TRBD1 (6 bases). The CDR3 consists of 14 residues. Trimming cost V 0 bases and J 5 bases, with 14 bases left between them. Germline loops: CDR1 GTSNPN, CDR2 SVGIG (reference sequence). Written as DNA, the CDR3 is TGTGCCTGGAGTGTAGGGGGAAATATCGACGAGCAGTACTTC. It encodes CAWSVGGNIDEQYF.

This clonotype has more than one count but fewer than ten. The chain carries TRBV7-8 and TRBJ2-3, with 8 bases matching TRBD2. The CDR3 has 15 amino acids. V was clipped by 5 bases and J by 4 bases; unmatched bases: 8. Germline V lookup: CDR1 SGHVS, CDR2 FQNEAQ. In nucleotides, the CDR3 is TGTGCCAGCAGCCCCCGCGGCGGGGGGTCAGATACGCAGTATTTT. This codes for CASSPRGGGSDTQYF.

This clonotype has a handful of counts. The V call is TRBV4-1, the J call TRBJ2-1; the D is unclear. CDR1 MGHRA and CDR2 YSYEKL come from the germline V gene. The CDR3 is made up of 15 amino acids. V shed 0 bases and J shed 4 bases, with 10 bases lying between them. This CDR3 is CASSQDSSGYNEQFF. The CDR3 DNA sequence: TGCGCCAGCAGCCAAGATTCCTCTGGATACAATGAGCAGTTCTTC.

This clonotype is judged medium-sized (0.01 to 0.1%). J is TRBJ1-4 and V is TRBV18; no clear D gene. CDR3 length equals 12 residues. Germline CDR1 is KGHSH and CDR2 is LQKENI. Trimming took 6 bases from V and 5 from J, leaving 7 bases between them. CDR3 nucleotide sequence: TGTGCCAGCTCCGTTATAAATGAAAAACTGTTTTTT. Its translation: CASSVINEKLFF.

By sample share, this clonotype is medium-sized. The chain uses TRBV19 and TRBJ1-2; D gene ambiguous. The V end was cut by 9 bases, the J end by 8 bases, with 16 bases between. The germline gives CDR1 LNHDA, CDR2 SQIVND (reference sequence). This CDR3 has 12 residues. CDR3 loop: CASRQKIRGYTF. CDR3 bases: TGTGCCAGCCGACAAAAAATTCGCGGCTACACCTTC.

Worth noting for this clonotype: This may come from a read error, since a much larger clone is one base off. CDR3 DNA: TGTACCAGCTCACACCACGAGATCTCAACTAATGAAAAACTGTTTTTT. Translation: CTSSHHEISTNEKLFF. The chain is built from TRBV18 and TRBJ1-4; D uncertain. The CDR3 is made up of 16 amino acids. Looked up from germline, CDR1 is KGHSH and CDR2 is LQKENI.

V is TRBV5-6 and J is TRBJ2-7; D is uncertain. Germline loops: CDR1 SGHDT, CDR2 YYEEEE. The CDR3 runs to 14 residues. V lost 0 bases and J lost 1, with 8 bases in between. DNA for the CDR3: TGTGCCAGCAGCTTGGGGGTCAGATCCTACGAGCAGTACTTC. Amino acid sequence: CASSLGVRSYEQYF.